Listed here are 16 T cell receptor beta chains from one sample, sequenced in a study of blood T cell repertoires in COVID-19. Assay: immunoSEQ multiplex PCR; the TCRdb copy retains only in-frame clones and omits some. The data show approximately 230,000 clones, with around 83% seen just once and about 8.9% held by the top ten. The sequenced sample consisted of peripheral blood. These TCRs come from an elderly man with acute or convalescent COVID-19.

DNA of the CDR3: TGTGCCAGCAGTGACTTCGCCCAGGGTAGCCGTGGGTGTTCTAACGAGCAGTACTTC. It codes for CASSDFAQGSRGCSNEQYF. This sequence joins TRBV6-4 and TRBJ2-7, with D possibly matching TRBD1 (5 bases). The CDR3 contains 19 residues. Germline V lookup: CDR1 MRHNA, CDR2 SNTAGT. Trimming removed 1 base at V and 5 bases at J, with 27 bases between.

In this sample, this clone turned up a few times. The V and J genes are TRBV11-2 and TRBJ2-3, with 9 bases aligning to TRBD2. The germline V gene has CDR1 SGHAT and CDR2 FQNNGV. The CDR3 consists of 16 residues. V lost 4 bases, J lost 4 bases, and 9 bases stayed unmatched. CDR3 DNA: TGTGCCAGCAGCTCGCGGCGTAGCGGGGGATCAGATACGCAGTATTTT. Its protein is CASSSRRSGGSDTQYF.

V usage is TRBV5-1 and J usage is TRBJ1-1; 9 nucleotides line up with TRBD1. The CDR3 is 15 residues long. V lost 1 base, J lost 4 bases, and 5 bases stayed unmatched. Germline V CDR1 and CDR2: SGHRS, YFSETQ. For the CDR3, the DNA is TGCGCCAGCAGCTTGCGGCCGGACAGGGGCACTGAAGCTTTCTTT. This gives the protein CASSLRPDRGTEAFF.

The sample holds a few counts of this clone. The rearrangement links TRBV7-3 to TRBJ2-7; the match to TRBD1 covers 7 bases. The CDR3 is 14 amino acids. From germline, CDR1 is SGHTA and CDR2 FQGTGA. The J segment lost 6 bases and the V segment lost 3 bases, leaving 8 bases of the junction unmatched. The CDR3 DNA reads as TGTGCCAGCAGCTTGACCGGGACAGTTGGCGAGCAGTACTTC. It encodes CASSLTGTVGEQYF.

V is TRBV10-3 and J is TRBJ1-3; maybe TRBD1 (6 bases). The CDR3 spans 14 residues. The germline V gene has CDR1 ENHRY and CDR2 SYGVKD. Trimming pared 4 bases from V and 0 bases from J, leaving 7 bases between. The CDR3 region has the DNA TGTGCCATCAGTGGACAGGCCTCTGGAAACACCATATATTTT. Its translation: CAISGQASGNTIYF.

The CDR3: CASIRLQGTNEKLFF. The CDR3 DNA follows: TGTGCCAGCATTCGCCTACAGGGGACTAATGAAAAACTGTTTTTT. V usage is TRBV2 and J usage is TRBJ1-4; 7 bases map to TRBD1. The germline gives CDR1 SNHLY, CDR2 FYNNEI. CDR3 length: 15 amino acids. The J segment lost 2 bases and the V segment lost 7 bases, leaving 7 bases of the junction unmatched. The variable domain in full, completed from reference TRBV2 and TRBJ1-4, reads EPEVTQTPSHQVTQMGQEVILRCVPISNHLYFYWYRQILGQKVEFLVSFYNNEISEKSEIFDDQFSVERPDGSNFTLKIRSTKLEDSAMYFCASIRLQGTNEKLFFGSGTQLSVL.

This sequence joins TRBV5-4 and TRBJ1-1, with TRBD1 matching over 12 bases. The CDR3 extends over 17 amino acids. The junction had 13 bases not matched to a gene; V was cut back by 5 bases and J by 5 bases. The germline gives CDR1 SGHNT, CDR2 YYREEE (reference sequence). CDR3 sequence (DNA): TGTGCCAGCAGAAAGGGACAGGGGGCCCTTCGCGGTACTGAAGCTTTCTTT. It specifies CASRKGQGALRGTEAFF.

The chain uses TRBV28 and TRBJ2-2; 9 bases map to TRBD1. The CDR3 is made up of 16 amino acids. From germline, CDR1 is MDHEN and CDR2 SYDVKM. V lost 3 bases to trimming and J lost 6 bases; unmatched junction nucleotides: 8. CDR3 bases: TGTGCCAGCAGTTTCTTAGGACAGGGGATAGCCGGGGAGCTGTTTTTT. It codes for CASSFLGQGIAGELFF.

The rearrangement joins TRBV28 to TRBJ2-1, with D unresolved. CDR3 length: 11 amino acids. Germline-derived CDR1 and CDR2 are MDHEN and SYDVKM. Trimming stripped 5 bases from V and 6 bases from J, with 5 bases between. The CDR3 sequence: CASSPSNEQFF. The CDR3 nucleotides are TGTGCCAGCAGTCCCTCCAATGAGCAGTTCTTC. Complete variable domain (other parts from reference TRBV28 and TRBJ2-1): DVKVTQSSRYLVKRTGEKVFLECVQDMDHENMFWYRQDPGLGLRLIYFSYDVKMKEKGDIPEGYSVSREKKERFSLILESASTNQTSMYLCASSPSNEQFFGPGTRLTVL.

The V and J genes are TRBV9 and TRBJ1-1; D uncertain. The germline V gene has CDR1 SGDLS and CDR2 YYNGEE. This CDR3 has 15 residues. V was shortened by 1 base and J by 1 base, with 11 bases between the two germline ends. The CDR3 is CASSVSPGRNTEAFF. In DNA form, the CDR3 reads TGTGCCAGCAGCGTATCCCCTGGGAGGAACACTGAAGCTTTCTTT.

The chain joins TRBV6-5 to TRBJ2-7; 11 nucleotides line up with TRBD1. The CDR3 loop spans 15 amino acids. Germline V gene data show CDR1 as MNHEY and CDR2 as SVGAGI. V lost 8 bases to trimming and J lost 3 bases; unmatched junction nucleotides: 9. CDR3 bases: TGTGCCAGCCGAGGGGACAGGGGGATCCTCTACGAGCAGTACTTC. It yields the protein CASRGDRGILYEQYF.

This chain connects TRBV24-1 to TRBJ2-1, with 9 nucleotides matching TRBD2. Germline values: CDR1 KGHDR, CDR2 SFDVKD. J lost 15 bases, V lost 2 bases, and 7 bases had no gene match. The CDR3 covers 13 residues. CDR3 nucleotide sequence: TGTGCCACCAGTGATTCATTAGCGGGAGAACTGTTCTTC. This sequence encodes CATSDSLAGELFF.

In DNA, the CDR3 is TGCGCCAGCAGCCACGGACAGGGGATAGGGCCCCAAGAGACCCAGTACTTC. Its translation: CASSHGQGIGPQETQYF. The chain links TRBV5-1 to TRBJ2-5; 9 nucleotides match TRBD1. Germline CDR1 and CDR2: SGHRS and YFSETQ. The CDR3 covers 17 residues. J gave up 1 base and V 4 bases, and 11 bases lay outside the gene matches.

CDR3: CASSQDIRQAEQYF. The CDR3 DNA sequence: TGCGCCAGCAGCCAAGATATTAGACAGGCCGAGCAGTACTTC. This chain connects TRBV4-1 to TRBJ2-7; a possible D gene is TRBD1 (6 bases). The germline V gene encodes CDR1 MGHRA and CDR2 YSYEKL. The CDR3 covers 14 residues. Between the trimmed V and J ends, which lost 0 bases and 6 bases, there was a span of 12 bases.

The chain combines TRBV5-4 with TRBJ1-1, with TRBD1 matching over 8 bases. V lost 2 bases and J lost 0; bases outside the gene matches: 18. CDR1 and CDR2 (germline): SGHNT, YYREEE (reference sequence). The CDR3 contains 20 residues. CDR3 loop: CASSLHQTHWTGRLNTEAFF. The CDR3 DNA follows: TGTGCCAGCAGCTTACACCAGACCCATTGGACAGGGAGACTGAACACTGAAGCTTTCTTT.

Only one count was recorded for this clone. The V and J genes are TRBV11-2 and TRBJ1-1; D unclear. Per germline, CDR1 SGHAT and CDR2 FQNNGV. V was clipped by 5 bases and J by 5 bases, with 12 bases between them. The CDR3 spans 13 residues. The CDR3 sequence: CASSPRLETEAFF. CDR3 nucleotide sequence: TGTGCCAGCAGCCCCCGACTCGAGACTGAAGCTTTCTTT.